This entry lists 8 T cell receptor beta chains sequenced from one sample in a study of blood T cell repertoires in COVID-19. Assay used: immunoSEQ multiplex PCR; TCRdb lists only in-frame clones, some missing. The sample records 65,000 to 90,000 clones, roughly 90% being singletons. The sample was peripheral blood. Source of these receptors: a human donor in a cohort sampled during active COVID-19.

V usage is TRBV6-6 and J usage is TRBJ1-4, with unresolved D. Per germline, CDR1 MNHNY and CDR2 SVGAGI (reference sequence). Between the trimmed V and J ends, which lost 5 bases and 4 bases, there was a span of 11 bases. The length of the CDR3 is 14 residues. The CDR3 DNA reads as TGTGCCAGCAGTCAACAGCAGAGTAATGAAAAACTGTTTTTT. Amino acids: CASSQQQSNEKLFF.

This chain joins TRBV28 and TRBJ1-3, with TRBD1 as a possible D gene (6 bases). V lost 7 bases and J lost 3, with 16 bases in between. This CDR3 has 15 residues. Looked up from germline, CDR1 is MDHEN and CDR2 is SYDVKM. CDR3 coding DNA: TGTGCCAGCACAGCCCCCAACAGGGTTGGAAACACCATATATTTT. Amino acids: CASTAPNRVGNTIYF.

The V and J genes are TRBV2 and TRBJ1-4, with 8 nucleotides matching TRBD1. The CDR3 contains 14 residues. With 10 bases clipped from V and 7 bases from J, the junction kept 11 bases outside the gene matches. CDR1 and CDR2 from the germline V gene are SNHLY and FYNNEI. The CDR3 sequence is CAIDRDRLSEKLFF. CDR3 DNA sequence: TGTGCCATTGATCGGGACAGGCTAAGTGAAAAACTGTTTTTT.

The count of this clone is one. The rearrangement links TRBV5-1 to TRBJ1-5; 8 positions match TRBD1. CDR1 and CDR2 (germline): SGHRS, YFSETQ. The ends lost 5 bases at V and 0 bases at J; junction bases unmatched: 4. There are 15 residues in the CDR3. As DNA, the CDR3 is TGCGCCAGCAGACCAACAGGGGGTAGCAATCAGCCCCAGCATTTT. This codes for CASRPTGGSNQPQHF.

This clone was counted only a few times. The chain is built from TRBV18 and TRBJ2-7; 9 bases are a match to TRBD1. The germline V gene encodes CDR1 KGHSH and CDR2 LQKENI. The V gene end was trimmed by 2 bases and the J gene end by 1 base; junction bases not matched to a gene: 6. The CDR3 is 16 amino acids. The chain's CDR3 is CASSPRGQGLSYEQYF. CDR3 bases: TGTGCCAGCTCACCAAGGGGACAGGGCCTTTCCTACGAGCAGTACTTC.

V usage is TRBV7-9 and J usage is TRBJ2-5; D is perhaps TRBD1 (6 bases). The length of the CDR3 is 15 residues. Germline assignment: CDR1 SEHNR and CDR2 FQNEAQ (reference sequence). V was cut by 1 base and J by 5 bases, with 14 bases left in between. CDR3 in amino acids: CASSLVVGAHETQYF. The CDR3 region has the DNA TGTGCCAGCAGCTTAGTCGTGGGGGCGCATGAGACCCAGTACTTC.

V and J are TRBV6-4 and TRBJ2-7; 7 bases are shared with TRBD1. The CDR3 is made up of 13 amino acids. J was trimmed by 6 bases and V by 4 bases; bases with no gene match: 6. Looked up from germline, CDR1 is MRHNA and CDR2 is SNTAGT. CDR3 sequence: CASSVRQGTEQYF. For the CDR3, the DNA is TGTGCCAGCAGTGTCCGACAGGGCACCGAGCAGTACTTC.

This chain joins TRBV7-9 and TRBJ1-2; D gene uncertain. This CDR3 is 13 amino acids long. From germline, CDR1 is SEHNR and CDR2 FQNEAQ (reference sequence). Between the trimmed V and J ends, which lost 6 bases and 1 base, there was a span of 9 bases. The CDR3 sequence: CASSSGDNYGYTF. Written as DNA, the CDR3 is TGTGCCAGCAGTTCCGGGGATAACTATGGCTACACCTTC.